This TCR beta chain was sequenced during a study of blood T cell repertoires in COVID-19. Study overall: COVID-19 samples collected from the United States, Italy and Spain covered acute and convalescent phases.

Original processing notes: Quantification of nucleated cells was approximated via reference gene primer amplification. Assay used: immunoSEQ multiplex PCR; TCRdb lists only in-frame clones, some missing. From that table come the V and J calls and clone size; the DNA was used to work out D and trimming. The profile shows about 140,000 clones, just over 85% of them singletons. In germline, CDR1 is SGDLS, CDR2 YYNGEE. V dropped 2 bases and J dropped 4; count of bases not matched to a gene: 6. The CDR3 is 15 amino acids. The sequence was collected from a woman between 55 and 75 years old with acute or convalescent COVID-19. V and J are TRBV9 and TRBJ2-5; 9 bases are a match to TRBD1. Sequenced material: peripheral blood. The CDR3 DNA follows: TGTGCCAGCAGCGTCTCGGGACAGGGTGGAGAGACCCAGTACTTC. It codes for CASSVSGQGGETQYF.